This TCR beta chain comes out of a study of Graves' ophthalmopathy and Graves' hyperthyroidism (dated by TCRdb to 2017 to 2018). Background on the whole study: Peripheral blood was collected before any treatment was given, at the time of initial diagnosis. The study used signatures of the TCR beta repertoire to tell Graves' ophthalmopathy apart from Graves' hyperthyroidism and to predict which patients would progress to ophthalmopathy. In total, 135 blood samples were TCR-sequenced: 40 to 45 ophthalmopathy, around 75 hyperthyroidism and some 17 hyperthyroidism-to-ophthalmopathy patients. To explore V-J signatures distinguishing ophthalmopathy from hyperthyroidism, a discovery set of 100 or so patients (about 44 ophthalmopathy, around 55 stable hyperthyroidism) was enrolled. For independent validation, a separate cohort was made up of fewer than 20 hyperthyroidism patients plus 17 patients who later progressed from hyperthyroidism to ophthalmopathy. In six hyperthyroidism patients, T-cell repertoires of thyroid tissue and blood were compared. Once sampling was done, hyperthyroidism patients were given methimazole at a starting dose of 30 mg daily, while ophthalmopathy patients were given high-dose intravenous methylprednisolone. Results and caveats for the whole study, not just this receptor: No statistical method was used to predetermine the sample size, and group allocation was not hidden from the investigators. Most of the expanded thyroid clonotypes with a frequency above 0.001 were also detected in blood, and it was suggested that the thyroid immune response may be reflected by blood repertoires. In cross-validation, the 13-signature model distinguished ophthalmopathy from stable hyperthyroidism with nearly 90% sensitivity and about 84% specificity, and in the test set the corresponding values were around 80% and 75%. In validation, the model predicted ophthalmopathy progression with 70.59% sensitivity and roughly 72% specificity; some 13 predicted patients were CT-confirmed with GO in a median of around 6.5 months.

Patients with ophthalmopathy had moderately to severely active disease, with a Clinical Activity Score of 3 or more, a NOSPECS grade of 4 or more, and a disease duration of less than 3 months. Patients with other autoimmune diseases, uncontrolled infections, pregnancy or lactation were excluded. Diagnosis relied on clinical symptoms, serum thyroxine, TRAb, thyroid ultrasound and orbital computed tomography. Using Ficoll-Paque density gradient centrifugation, PBMCs were isolated from approximately 11 ml of fresh peripheral blood. Total RNA was extracted with Trizol reagent and quality-checked on an Agilent 2100 Bioanalyzer. At the junction V is shortened by 3 bases and J by 5 bases; bases outside the gene matches: 12. The CDR3 has 16 amino acids, counting the end cysteine and phenylalanine. Kept here is only the CDR3 DNA, which spans 48 bases and is read in frame from base 1. CDR1 SGHRS and CDR2 YFSETQ are derived from the germline V gene.

For repertoire sequencing, the TCR beta CDR3 regions were amplified from RNA transcripts. The first round was an RT-PCR using HTBI primers with the Qiagen OneStep RT-PCR kit, and this first round was followed by a second-round multiplex PCR, then size selection and purification. Libraries were sequenced on an Illumina HiSeq2000 using paired-end 100 bp reads. Regarding the original processing steps: SOAPnuke was used to process the reads, removing any read that contained adapters or uncalled bases, had a mean Phred below 15, or lacked an exact match to the constant primer or identifier. COPE v1.2.5 was used to merge the high-quality paired reads. Clonotypes were defined as unique nucleotide sequences and were aligned to IMGT TRB V, D and J references using MiTCR v1.1. The analysis was limited to V-J combinations with a frequency above 0.0001, which together covered around 99% of the repertoires. For each V-J combination, a TCR clonal expansion and chaos score was defined as the ratio of F50 clonal expansion to chaos observed in the TCRdist matrix. Welch's t-statistics and random forest were used to reduce features to 13 V-J combinations, which were fed into a naive Bayes classifier. The similarity between thyroid and blood repertoires was quantified using the Morisita-Horn index. TCRdb cleaned the public reads at Q25 with fastp, built clones with MiXCR and kept in-frame beta chains. Each entry is one CDR3 protein sequence, shown with its most common DNA and genes. TCRdb's processing, not the authors' own work, is the source of the V and J calls. The sample table shows about 240,000 distinct CDR3 sequences, and about 47% are seen once. The ten largest clones add up to 40% to 55% of the sample.

With regard to this clonotype: Its antigen is not yet known. No much larger clone exists at a distance of one base, and base qualities are not known.

Material for sequencing was peripheral blood. The TCR comes from an adult man with Graves' ophthalmopathy. In this chain, TRBV5-1 is recombined with TRBJ2-5, and 8 bases in between align with TRBD2. The DNA is as follows: TGCGCCAGCAGCTCGATCGTCGGGACTAGTTCGGAGACCCAGTACTTC. Translated, it gives CASSSIVGTSSETQYF.